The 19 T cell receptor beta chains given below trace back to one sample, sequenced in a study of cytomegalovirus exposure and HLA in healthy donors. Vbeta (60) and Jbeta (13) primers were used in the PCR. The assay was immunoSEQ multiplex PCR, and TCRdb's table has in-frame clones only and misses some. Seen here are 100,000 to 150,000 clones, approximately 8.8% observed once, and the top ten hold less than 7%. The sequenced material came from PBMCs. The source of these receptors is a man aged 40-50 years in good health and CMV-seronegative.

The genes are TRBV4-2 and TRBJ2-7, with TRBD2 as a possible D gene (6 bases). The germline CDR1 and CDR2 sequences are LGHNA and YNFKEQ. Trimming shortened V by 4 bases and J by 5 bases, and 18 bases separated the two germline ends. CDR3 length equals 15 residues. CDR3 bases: TGTGCCAGCAGCCGTAACCGGGGGACTGGGAACGAGCAGTACTTC. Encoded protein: CASSRNRGTGNEQYF.

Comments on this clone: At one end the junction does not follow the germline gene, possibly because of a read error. CDR3 nucleotides: TGTGCCAGCAGCCCACCAGGACAGGGTGAAGCTTCCTTT. Its translation: CASSPPGQGEASF. The V gene is TRBV6-5, the J gene TRBJ1-1; 8 nucleotides align to TRBD1. CDR3 length equals 13 residues. Germline V gene lookup returns CDR1 MNHEY and CDR2 SVGAGI.

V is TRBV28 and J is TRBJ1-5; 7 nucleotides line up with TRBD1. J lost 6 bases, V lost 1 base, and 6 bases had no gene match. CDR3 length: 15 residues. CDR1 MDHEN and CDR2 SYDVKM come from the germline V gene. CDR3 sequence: CASSLFDREFQPQHF. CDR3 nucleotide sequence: TGTGCCAGCAGTTTATTCGACAGGGAATTTCAGCCCCAGCATTTT.

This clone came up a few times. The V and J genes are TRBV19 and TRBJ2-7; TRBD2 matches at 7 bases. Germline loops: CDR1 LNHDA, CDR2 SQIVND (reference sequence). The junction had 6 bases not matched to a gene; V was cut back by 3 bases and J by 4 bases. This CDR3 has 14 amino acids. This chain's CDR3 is CASSMGRVDYEQYF. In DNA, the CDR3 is TGTGCCAGTAGTATGGGGAGGGTAGATTACGAGCAGTACTTC.

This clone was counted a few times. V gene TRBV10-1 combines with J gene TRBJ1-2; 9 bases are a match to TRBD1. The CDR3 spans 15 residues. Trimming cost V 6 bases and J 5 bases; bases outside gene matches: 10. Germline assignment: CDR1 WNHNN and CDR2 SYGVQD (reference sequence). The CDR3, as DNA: TGCGCCAGCAGGGGACGGACAGGGGTCAGGTATGGCTACACCTTC. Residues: CASRGRTGVRYGYTF.

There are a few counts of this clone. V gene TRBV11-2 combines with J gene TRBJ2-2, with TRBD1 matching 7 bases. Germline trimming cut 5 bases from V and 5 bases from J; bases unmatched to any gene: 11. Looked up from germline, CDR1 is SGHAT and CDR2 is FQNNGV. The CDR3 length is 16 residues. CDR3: CASSPTGQVRTGELFF. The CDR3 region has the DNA TGTGCCAGCAGCCCGACAGGACAGGTTAGAACCGGGGAGCTGTTTTTT. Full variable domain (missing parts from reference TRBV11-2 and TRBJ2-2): EAGVAQSPRYKIIEKRQSVAFWCNPISGHATLYWYQQILGQGPKLLIQFQNNGVVDDSQLPKDRFSAERLKGVDSTLKIQPAKLEDSAVYLCASSPTGQVRTGELFFGEGSRLTVL.

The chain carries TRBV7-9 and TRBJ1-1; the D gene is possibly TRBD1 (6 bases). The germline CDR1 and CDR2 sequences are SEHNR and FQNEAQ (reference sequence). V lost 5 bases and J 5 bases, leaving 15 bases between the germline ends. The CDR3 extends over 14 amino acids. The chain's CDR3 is CASSRMSGATEAFF. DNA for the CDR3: TGTGCCAGCAGCAGAATGTCAGGGGCTACTGAAGCTTTCTTT.

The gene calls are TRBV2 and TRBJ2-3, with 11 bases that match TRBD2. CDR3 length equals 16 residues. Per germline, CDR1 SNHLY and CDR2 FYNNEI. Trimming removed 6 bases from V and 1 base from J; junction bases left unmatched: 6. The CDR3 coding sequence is TGTGCCAGCAGGCCCTCACTAGCGGGGGGCACAGATACGCAGTATTTT. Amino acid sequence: CASRPSLAGGTDTQYF.

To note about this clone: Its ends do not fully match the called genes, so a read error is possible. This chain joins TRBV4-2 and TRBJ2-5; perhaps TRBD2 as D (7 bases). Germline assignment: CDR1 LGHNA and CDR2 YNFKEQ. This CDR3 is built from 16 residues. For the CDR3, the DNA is TGTGCCAGCAGCCAAGTAGGGGGGGACACTCAAGAGGCCCAGTACTTC. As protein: CASSQVGGDTQEAQYF.

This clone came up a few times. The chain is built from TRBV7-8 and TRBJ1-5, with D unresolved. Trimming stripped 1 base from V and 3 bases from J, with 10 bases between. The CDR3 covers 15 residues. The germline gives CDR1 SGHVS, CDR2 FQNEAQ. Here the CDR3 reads CASSLVSGYNQPQHF. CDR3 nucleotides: TGTGCCAGCAGCTTAGTATCGGGGTACAATCAGCCCCAGCATTTT.

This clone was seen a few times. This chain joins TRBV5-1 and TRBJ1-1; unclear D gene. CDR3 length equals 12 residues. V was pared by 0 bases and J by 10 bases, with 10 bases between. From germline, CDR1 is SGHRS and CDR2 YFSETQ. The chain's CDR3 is CASSLEPGIAFF. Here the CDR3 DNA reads TGCGCCAGCAGCTTGGAACCGGGTATAGCTTTCTTT.

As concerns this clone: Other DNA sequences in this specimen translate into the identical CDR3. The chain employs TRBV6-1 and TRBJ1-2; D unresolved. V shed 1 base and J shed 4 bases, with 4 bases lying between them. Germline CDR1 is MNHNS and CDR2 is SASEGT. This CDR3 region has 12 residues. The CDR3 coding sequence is TGTGCCAGCAGTGAAGGTAGCTATGGCTACACCTTC. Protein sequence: CASSEGSYGYTF.

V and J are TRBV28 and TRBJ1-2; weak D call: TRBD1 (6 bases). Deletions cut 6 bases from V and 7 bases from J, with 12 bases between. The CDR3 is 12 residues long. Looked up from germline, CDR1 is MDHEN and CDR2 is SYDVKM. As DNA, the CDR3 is TGTGCCAGCAGCAGACAGGCTTCTGGCTACACCTTC. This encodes CASSRQASGYTF.

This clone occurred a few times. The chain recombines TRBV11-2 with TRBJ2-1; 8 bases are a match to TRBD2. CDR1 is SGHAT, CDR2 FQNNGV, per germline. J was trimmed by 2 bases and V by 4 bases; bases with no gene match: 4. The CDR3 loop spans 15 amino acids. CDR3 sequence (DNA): TGTGCCAGCAGCTCTAGCGGGCGAACCTACAATGAGCAGTTCTTC. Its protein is CASSSSGRTYNEQFF.

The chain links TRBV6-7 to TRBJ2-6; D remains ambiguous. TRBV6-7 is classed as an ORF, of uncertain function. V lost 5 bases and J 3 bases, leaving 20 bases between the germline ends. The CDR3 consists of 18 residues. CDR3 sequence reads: CASSQPVTPPYGANVLTF. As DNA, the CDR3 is TGTGCCAGCAGTCAGCCCGTGACACCTCCGTATGGGGCCAACGTCCTGACTTTC.

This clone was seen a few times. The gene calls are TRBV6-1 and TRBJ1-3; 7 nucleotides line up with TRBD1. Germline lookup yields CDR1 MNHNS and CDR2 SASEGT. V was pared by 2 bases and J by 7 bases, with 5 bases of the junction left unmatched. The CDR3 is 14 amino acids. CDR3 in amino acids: CASSEYGTANTIYF. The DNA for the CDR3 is TGTGCCAGCAGTGAATATGGGACAGCGAACACCATATATTTT.

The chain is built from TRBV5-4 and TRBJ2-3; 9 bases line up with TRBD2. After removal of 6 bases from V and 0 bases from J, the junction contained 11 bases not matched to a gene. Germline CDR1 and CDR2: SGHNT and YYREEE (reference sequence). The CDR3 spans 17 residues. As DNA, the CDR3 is TGTGCCAGCACCGGAGGAGGGCGGGGGGGTAGCACAGATACGCAGTATTTT. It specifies CASTGGGRGGSTDTQYF. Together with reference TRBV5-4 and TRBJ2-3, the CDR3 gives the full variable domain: ETGVTQSPTHLIKTRGQQVTLRCSSQSGHNTVSWYQQALGQGPQFIFQYYREEENGRGNFPPRFSGLQFPNYSSELNVNALELDDSALYLCASTGGGRGGSTDTQYFGPGTRLTVL.

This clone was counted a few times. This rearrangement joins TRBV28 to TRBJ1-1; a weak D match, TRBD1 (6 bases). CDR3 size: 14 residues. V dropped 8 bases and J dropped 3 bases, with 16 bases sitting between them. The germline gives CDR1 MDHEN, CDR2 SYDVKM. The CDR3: CASGRTVRDTEAFF. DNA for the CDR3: TGTGCCAGCGGCCGGACAGTTAGGGACACTGAAGCTTTCTTT.

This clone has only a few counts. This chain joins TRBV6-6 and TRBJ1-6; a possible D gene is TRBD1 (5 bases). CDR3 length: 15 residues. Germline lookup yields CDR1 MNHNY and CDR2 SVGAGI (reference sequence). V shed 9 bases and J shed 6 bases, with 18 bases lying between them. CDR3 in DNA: TGTGCCAGTGCAATCCCGGGCCAGGGTAATTCACCCCTCCACTTT. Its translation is CASAIPGQGNSPLHF.